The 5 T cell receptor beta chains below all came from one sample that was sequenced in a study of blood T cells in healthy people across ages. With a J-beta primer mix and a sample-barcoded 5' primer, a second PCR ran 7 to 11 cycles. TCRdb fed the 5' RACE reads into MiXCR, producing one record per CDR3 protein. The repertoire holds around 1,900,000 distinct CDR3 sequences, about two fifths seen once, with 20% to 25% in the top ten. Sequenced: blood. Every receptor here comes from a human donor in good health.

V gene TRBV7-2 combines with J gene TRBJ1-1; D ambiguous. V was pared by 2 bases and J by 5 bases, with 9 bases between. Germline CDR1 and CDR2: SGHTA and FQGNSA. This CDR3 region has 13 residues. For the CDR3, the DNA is TGTGCCAGCAGCTTACCCTCATATACTGAAGCTTTCTTT. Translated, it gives CASSLPSYTEAFF.

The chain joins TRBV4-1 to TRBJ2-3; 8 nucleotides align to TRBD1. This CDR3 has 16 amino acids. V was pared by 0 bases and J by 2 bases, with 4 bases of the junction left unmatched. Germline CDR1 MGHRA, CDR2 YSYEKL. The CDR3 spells CASSQEGQEPTDTQYF. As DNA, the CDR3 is TGCGCCAGCAGCCAAGAGGGACAGGAGCCCACAGATACGCAGTATTTT.

The CDR3 coding sequence is TGTGCCAGCAGCTTAGAGGAGGGGAGGCTTCTAAATGGGGCCAACGTCCTGACTTTC. Translating it yields CASSLEEGRLLNGANVLTF. The chain is built from TRBV7-2 and TRBJ2-6; D possibly corresponds to TRBD2 (6 bases). With 1 base removed from V and 3 bases from J, the gap between germline ends came to 19 bases. The CDR3 loop spans 19 amino acids. CDR1 and CDR2 from the germline V gene are SGHTA and FQGNSA.

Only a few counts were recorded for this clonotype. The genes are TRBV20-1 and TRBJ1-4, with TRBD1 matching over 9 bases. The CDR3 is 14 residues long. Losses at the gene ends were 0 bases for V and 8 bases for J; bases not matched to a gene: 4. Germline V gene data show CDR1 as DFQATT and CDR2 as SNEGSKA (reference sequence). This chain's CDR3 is CSARDRTGVEKLFF. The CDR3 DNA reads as TGCAGTGCTAGAGATCGGACAGGGGTAGAAAAACTGTTTTTT.

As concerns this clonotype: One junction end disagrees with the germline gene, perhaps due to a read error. In nucleotides, the CDR3 is TGTACCAGCAGCCGACAGGGAGAATTAGAGCAGTACTTC. Amino acid sequence: CTSSRQGELEQYF. This chain uses TRBV13 with TRBJ2-4, with 7 bases lining up with TRBD1. Germline V CDR1 and CDR2: PRHDT, FYEKMQ (reference sequence). This CDR3 is 13 amino acids long.